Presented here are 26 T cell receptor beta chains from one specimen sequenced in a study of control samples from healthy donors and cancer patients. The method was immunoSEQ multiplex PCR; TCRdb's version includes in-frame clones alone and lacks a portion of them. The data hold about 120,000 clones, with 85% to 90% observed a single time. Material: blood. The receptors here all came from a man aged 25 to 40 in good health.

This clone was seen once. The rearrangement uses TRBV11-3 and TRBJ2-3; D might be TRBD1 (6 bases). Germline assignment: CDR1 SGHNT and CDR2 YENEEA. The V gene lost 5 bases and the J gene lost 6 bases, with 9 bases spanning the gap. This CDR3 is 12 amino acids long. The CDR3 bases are TGTGCCAGCAGCCAAAGGGGGGATACGCAGTATTTT. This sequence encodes CASSQRGDTQYF.

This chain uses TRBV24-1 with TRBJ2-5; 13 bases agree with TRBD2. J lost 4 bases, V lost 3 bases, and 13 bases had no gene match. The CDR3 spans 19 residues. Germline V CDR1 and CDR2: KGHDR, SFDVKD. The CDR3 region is CATSDPSLAGGVERETQYF. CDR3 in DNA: TGTGCCACCAGTGATCCATCACTAGCGGGGGGGGTTGAAAGAGAGACCCAGTACTTC.

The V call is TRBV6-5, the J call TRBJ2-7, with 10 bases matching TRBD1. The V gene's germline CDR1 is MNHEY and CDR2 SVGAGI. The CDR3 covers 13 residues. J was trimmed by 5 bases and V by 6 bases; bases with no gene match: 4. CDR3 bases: TGTGCCAGCAGGAGACAGGGGGCCGACGAGCAGTACTTC. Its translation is CASRRQGADEQYF.

CDR3 coding DNA: TGCGCCAGCAGCTTGGCAGGGCTCGGTGAGCAGTTCTTC. It codes for CASSLAGLGEQFF. V gene TRBV5-1 combines with J gene TRBJ2-1; TRBD1 might be the D (5 bases). With 0 bases removed from V and 9 bases from J, the gap between germline ends came to 10 bases. The CDR3 length is 13 residues. Germline-derived CDR1 and CDR2 are SGHRS and YFSETQ.

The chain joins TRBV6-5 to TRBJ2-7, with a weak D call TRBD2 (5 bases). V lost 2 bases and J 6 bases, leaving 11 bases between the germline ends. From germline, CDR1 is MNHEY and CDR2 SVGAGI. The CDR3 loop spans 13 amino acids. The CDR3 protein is CASSYGEGGEQYV. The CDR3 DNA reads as TGTGCCAGCAGTTACGGAGAGGGCGGCGAGCAGTACGTC.

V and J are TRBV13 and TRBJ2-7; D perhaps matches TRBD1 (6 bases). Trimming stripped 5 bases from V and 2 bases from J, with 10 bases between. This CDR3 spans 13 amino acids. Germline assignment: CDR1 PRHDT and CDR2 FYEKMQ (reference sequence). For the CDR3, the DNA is TGTGCCAGCAGCCTCGACAGGCCCTACGAGCAGTACTTC. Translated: CASSLDRPYEQYF.

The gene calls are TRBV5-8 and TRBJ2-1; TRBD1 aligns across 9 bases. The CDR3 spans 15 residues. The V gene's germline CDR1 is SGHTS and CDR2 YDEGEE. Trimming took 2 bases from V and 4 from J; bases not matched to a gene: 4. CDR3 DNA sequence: TGTGCCAGCAGCTTCCGGACAGGGGAGTACAATGAGCAGTTCTTC. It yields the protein CASSFRTGEYNEQFF.

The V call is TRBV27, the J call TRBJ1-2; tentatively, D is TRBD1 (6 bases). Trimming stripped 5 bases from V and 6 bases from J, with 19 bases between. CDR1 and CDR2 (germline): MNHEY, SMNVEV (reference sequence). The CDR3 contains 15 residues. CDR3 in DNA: TGTGCCAGCAGTCCGACGCGGGGGGGCGTCAATGGCTACACCTTC. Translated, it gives CASSPTRGGVNGYTF.

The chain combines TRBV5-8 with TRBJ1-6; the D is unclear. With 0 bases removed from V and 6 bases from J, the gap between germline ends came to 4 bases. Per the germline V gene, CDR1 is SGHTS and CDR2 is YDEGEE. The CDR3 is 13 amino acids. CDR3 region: CASSLGGNSPLHF. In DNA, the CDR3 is TGTGCCAGCAGCTTGGGGGGTAATTCACCCCTCCACTTT.

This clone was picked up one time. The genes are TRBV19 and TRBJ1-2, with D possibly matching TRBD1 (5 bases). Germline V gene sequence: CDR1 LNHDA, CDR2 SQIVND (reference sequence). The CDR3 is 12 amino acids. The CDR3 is CAGRQGNYGYTF. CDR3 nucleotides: TGTGCGGGGCGGCAGGGAAACTATGGCTACACCTTC.

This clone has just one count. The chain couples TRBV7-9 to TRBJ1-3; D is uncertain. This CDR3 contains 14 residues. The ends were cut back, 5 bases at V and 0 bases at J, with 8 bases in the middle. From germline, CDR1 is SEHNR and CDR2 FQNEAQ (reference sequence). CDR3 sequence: CASSALDSGNTIYF. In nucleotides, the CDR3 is TGTGCCAGCAGCGCTTTGGACTCTGGAAACACCATATATTTT. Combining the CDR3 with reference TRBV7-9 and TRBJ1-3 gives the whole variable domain DTGVSQNPRHKITKRGQNVTFRCDPISEHNRLYWYRQTLGQGPEFLTYFQNEAQLEKSRLLSDRFSAERPKGSFSTLEIQRTEQGDSAMYLCASSALDSGNTIYFGEGSWLTVV.

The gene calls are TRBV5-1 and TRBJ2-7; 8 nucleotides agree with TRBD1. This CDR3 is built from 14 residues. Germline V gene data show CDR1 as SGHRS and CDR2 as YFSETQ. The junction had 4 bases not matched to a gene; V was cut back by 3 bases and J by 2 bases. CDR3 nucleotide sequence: TGCGCCAGCAGCTCAACACAGGGGGCCTACGAGCAGTACTTC. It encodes CASSSTQGAYEQYF.

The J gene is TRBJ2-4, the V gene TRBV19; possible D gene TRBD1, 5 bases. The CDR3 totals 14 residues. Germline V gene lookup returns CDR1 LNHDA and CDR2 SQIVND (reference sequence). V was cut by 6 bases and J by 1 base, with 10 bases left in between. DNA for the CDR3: TGTGCCAGTAGGGGAAGGGGCGCCAAAAACATTCAGTACTTC. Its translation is CASRGRGAKNIQYF.

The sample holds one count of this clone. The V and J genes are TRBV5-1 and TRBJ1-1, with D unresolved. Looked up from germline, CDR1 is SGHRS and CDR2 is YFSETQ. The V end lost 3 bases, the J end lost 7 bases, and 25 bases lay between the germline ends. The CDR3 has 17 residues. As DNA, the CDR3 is TGCGCCAGCAGCTCACGAGCCGACCCCGTAGAATGGGTTGAAGCTTTCTTT. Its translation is CASSSRADPVEWVEAFF.

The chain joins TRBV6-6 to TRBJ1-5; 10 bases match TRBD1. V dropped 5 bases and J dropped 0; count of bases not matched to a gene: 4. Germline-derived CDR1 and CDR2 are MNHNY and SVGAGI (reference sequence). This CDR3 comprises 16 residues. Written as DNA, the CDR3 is TGTGCCAGCAGTACGACAGGGGGCCATAGCAATCAGCCCCAGCATTTT. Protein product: CASSTTGGHSNQPQHF.

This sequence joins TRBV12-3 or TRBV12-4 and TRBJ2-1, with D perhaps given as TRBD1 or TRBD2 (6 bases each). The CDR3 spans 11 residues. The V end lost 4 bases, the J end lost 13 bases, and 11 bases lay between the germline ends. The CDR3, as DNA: TGTGCCAGCAGTTCGGGGGCGAGACAGTTCTTC. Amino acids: CASSSGARQFF.

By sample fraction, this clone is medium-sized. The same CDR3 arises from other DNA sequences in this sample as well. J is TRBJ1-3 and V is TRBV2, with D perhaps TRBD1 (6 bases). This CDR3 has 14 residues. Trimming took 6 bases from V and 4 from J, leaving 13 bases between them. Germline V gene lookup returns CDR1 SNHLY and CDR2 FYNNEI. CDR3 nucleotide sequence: TGTGCCAGCAGCCTCGGAGGGGGAGGAAACACCATATATTTT. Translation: CASSLGGGGNTIYF.

The CDR3 loop reads CASSLGVGGELFF. DNA for the CDR3: TGTGCCAGCAGCTTAGGGGTAGGCGGGGAGCTGTTTTTT. The chain links TRBV11-3 to TRBJ2-2; D call uncertain. With 1 base removed from V and 7 bases from J, the gap between germline ends came to 7 bases. This CDR3 comprises 13 residues. Germline assignment: CDR1 SGHNT and CDR2 YENEEA. The full variable domain, completed using reference TRBV11-3 and TRBJ2-2, is EAGVVQSPRYKIIEKKQPVAFWCNPISGHNTLYWYLQNLGQGPELLIRYENEEAVDDSQLPKDRFSAERLKGVDSTLKIQPAELGDSAVYLCASSLGVGGELFFGEGSRLTVL.

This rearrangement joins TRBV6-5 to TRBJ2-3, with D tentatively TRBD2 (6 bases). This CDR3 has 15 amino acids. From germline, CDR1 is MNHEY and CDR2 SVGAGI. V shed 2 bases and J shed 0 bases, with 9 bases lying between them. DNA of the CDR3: TGTGCCAGCAGTTACATTGGGACTAGCACAGATACGCAGTATTTT. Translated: CASSYIGTSTDTQYF.

CDR3 nucleotides: TGCGCCAGCCGGCAGGACTCTGGAAACACCATATATTTT. Translating gives CASRQDSGNTIYF. V usage is TRBV5-1 and J usage is TRBJ1-3; D unclear. The V end lost 7 bases, the J end lost 0 bases, and 8 bases lay between the germline ends. The CDR3 is made up of 13 amino acids. CDR1 is SGHRS and CDR2 is YFSETQ in the germline V gene.

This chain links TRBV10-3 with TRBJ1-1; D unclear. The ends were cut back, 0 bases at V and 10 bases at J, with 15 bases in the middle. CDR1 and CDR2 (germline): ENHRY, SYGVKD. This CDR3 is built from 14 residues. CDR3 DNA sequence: TGTGCCATCAGTGAGTCAAAAGGGATTTGGGGAGCTTTCTTT. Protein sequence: CAISESKGIWGAFF.

The CDR3 sequence is CASSQVGARYEQYF. The CDR3 DNA is TGCGCCAGCAGCCAAGTGGGTGCACGCTACGAGCAGTACTTC. This chain links TRBV4-1 with TRBJ2-7, with unresolved D. CDR1 and CDR2 from the germline V gene are MGHRA and YSYEKL. V lost 1 base and J lost 3, with 10 bases in between. The CDR3 is 14 residues long.

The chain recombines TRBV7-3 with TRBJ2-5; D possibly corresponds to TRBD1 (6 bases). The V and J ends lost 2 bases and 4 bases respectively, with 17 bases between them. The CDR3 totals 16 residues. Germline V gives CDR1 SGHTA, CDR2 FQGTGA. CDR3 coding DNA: TGTGCCAGCAGCTTATCTGCAGGGGCGGTCGCAGAGACCCAGTACTTC. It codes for CASSLSAGAVAETQYF.

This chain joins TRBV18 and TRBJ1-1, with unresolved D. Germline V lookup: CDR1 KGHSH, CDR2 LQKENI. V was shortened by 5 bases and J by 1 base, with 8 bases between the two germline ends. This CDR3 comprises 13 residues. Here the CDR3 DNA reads TGTGCCAGCTCAACGGAGGAGAACACTGAAGCTTTCTTT. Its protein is CASSTEENTEAFF. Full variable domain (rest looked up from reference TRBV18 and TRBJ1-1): NAGVMQNPRHLVRRRGQEARLRCSPMKGHSHVYWYRQLPEEGLKFMVYLQKENIIDESGMPKERFSAEFPKEGPSILRIQQVVRGDSAAYFCASSTEENTEAFFGQGTRLTVV.

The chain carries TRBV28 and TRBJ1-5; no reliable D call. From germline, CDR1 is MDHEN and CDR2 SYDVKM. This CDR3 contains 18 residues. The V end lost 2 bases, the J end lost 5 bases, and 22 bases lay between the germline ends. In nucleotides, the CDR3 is TGTGCCAGCAGTTTAAGCCCGGGTTTGGGGTCATTGGATCAGCCCCAGCATTTT. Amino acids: CASSLSPGLGSLDQPQHF.

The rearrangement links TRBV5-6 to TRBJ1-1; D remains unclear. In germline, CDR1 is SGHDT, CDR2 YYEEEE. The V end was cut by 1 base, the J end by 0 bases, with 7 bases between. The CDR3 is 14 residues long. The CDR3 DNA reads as TGTGCCAGCAGCTTGAACAGATTGAACACTGAAGCTTTCTTT. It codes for CASSLNRLNTEAFF.